These 4 T cell receptor beta chains share one sample of origin, sequenced in a study of graft-versus-host responses after intestinal transplantation. Some clones are missing from TCRdb's copy, which holds only in-frame ones; the method was immunoSEQ multiplex PCR. The sample consists of about 45,000 clones, more than 85% of them appearing once. The sequencing here drew on PBMCs, taken 524 days after transplant. These receptors were collected from a human patient who received an intestinal transplant, so some T cells may come from the graft donor.

This CDR3 reads CASSPSAGANGELFF. As DNA, the CDR3 is TGTGCCAGCTCACCATCGGCAGGGGCTAACGGGGAGCTGTTTTTT. This chain joins TRBV18 and TRBJ2-2, with a possible D match to TRBD1 (6 bases). V was clipped by 2 bases and J by 7 bases, with 14 bases between them. This CDR3 is built from 15 residues. Germline assignment: CDR1 KGHSH and CDR2 LQKENI.

This chain connects TRBV5-4 to TRBJ2-1, with D perhaps TRBD1 (5 bases). Trimming pared 0 bases from V and 7 bases from J, leaving 11 bases between. Germline V CDR1 and CDR2: SGHNT, YYREEE (reference sequence). CDR3 length: 14 amino acids. The CDR3 region is CASSLDSGRNEQFF. The CDR3 region has the DNA TGTGCCAGCAGCTTGGATTCAGGGCGGAATGAGCAGTTCTTC.

The chain links TRBV9 to TRBJ2-7, with D possibly TRBD2 on 5 matching bases. Germline CDR1 SGDLS, CDR2 YYNGEE. V was trimmed by 0 bases and J by 2 bases, leaving 9 bases between them. The CDR3 is 14 residues long. The CDR3 region is CASSVGSSAYEQYF. The CDR3 nucleotides read TGTGCCAGCAGCGTAGGAAGTAGCGCCTACGAGCAGTACTTC.

The rearrangement uses TRBV7-9 and TRBJ2-7, with D hard to call. Germline CDR1 is SEHNR and CDR2 is FQNEAQ (reference sequence). Deletions cut 5 bases from V and 0 bases from J, with 8 bases between. The CDR3 is made up of 13 amino acids. CDR3 amino acids: CASSPLSSYEQYF. CDR3 DNA sequence: TGTGCCAGCAGCCCCCTATCCTCCTACGAGCAGTACTTC.